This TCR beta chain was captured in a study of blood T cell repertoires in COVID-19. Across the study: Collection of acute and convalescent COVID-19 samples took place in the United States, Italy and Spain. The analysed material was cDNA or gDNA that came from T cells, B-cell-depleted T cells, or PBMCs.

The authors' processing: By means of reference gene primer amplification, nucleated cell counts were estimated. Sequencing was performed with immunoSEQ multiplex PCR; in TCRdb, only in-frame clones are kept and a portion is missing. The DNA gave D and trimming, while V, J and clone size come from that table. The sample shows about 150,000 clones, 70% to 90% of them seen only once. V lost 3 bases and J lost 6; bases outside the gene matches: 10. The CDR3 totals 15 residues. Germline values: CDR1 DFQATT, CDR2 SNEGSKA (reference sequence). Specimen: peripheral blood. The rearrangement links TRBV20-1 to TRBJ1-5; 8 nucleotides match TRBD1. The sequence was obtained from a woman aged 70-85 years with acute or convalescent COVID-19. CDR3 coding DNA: TGCAGTGCTAGTCTGGACAGGGAATTGAGTCAGCCCCAGCATTTT. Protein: CSASLDRELSQPQHF.